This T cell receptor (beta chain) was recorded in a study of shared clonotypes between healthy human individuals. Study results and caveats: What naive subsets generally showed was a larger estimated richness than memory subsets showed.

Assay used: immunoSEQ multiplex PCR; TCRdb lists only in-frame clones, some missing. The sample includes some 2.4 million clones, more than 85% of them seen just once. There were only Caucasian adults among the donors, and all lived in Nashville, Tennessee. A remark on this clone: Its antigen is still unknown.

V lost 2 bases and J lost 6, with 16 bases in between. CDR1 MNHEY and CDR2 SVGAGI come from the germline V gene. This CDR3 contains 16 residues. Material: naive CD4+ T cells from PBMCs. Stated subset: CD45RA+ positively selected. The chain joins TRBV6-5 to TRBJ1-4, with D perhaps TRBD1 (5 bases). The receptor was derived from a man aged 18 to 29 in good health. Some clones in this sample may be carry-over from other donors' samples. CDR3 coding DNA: TGTGCCAGCAGTTACAGTACCGGCCCAGGGTATGAAAAACTGTTTTTT. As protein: CASSYSTGPGYEKLFF.